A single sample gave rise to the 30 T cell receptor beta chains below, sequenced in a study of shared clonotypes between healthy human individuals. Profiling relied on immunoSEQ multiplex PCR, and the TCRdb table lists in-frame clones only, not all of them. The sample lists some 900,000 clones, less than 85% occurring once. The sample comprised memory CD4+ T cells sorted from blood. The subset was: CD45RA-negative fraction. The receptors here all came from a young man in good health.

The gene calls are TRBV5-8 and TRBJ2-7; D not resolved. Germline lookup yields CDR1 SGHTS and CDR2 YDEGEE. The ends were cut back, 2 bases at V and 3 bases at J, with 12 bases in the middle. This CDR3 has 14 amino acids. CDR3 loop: CASSFAPFFYEQYF. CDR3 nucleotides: TGTGCCAGCAGCTTTGCCCCTTTTTTCTACGAGCAGTACTTC.

This CDR3 reads CAFSRDNTDTQYF. The CDR3 DNA reads TGTGCCTTTTCCCGGGACAACACAGATACGCAGTATTTT. The chain links TRBV30 to TRBJ2-3; TRBD1 might be the D (6 bases). The V gene's germline CDR1 is GTSNPN and CDR2 SVGIG (reference sequence). Trimming took off 7 bases at V and 2 bases at J, with 13 bases between the two ends. The CDR3 contains 13 residues.

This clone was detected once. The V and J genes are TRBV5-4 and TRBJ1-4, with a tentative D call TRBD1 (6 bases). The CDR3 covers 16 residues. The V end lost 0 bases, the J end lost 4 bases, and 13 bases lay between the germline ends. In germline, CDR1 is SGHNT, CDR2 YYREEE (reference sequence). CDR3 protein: CASSLAGGRGNEKLFF. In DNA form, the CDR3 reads TGTGCCAGCAGCTTGGCCGGGGGCCGGGGTAATGAAAAACTGTTTTTT.

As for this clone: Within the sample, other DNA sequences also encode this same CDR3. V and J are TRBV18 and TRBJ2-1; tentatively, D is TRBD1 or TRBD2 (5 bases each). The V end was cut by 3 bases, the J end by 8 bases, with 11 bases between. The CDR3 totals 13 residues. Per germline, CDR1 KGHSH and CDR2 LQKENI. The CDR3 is CASSPVRDDEQFF. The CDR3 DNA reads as TGTGCCAGCTCACCCGTCCGGGACGATGAGCAGTTCTTC.

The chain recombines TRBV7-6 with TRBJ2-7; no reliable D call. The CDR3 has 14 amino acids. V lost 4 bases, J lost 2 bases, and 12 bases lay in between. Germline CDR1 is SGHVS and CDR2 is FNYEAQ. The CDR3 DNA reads TGTGCCAGCAGCTCCATCGAACCTCCCTACGAGCAGTACTTC. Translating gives CASSSIEPPYEQYF.

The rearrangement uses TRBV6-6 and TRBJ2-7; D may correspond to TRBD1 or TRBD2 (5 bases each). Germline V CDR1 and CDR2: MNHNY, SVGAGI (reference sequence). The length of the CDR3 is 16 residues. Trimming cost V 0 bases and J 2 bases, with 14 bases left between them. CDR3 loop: CASSYSSRGGPYEQYF. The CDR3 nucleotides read TGTGCCAGCAGTTACTCCAGTCGGGGCGGACCCTACGAGCAGTACTTC.

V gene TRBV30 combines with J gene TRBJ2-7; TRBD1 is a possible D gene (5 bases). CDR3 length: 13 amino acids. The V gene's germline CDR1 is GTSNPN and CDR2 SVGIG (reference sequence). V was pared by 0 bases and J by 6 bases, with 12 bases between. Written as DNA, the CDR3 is TGTGCCTGGAGTGTCCCGACAGCCCGCGAGCAGTACTTC. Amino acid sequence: CAWSVPTAREQYF. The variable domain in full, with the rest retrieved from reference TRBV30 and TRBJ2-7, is SQTIHQWPATLVQPVGSPLSLECTVEGTSNPNLYWYRQAAGRGLQLLFYSVGIGQISSEVPQNLSASRPQDRQFILSSKKLLLSDSGFYLCAWSVPTAREQYFGPGTRLTVT.

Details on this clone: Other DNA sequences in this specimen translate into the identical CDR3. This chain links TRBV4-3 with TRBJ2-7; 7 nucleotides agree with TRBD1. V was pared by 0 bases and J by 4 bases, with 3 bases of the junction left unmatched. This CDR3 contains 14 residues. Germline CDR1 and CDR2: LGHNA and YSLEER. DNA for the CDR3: TGCGCCAGCAGCCAAGAAGGCAGGGGGTACGAGCAGTACTTC. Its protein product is CASSQEGRGYEQYF.

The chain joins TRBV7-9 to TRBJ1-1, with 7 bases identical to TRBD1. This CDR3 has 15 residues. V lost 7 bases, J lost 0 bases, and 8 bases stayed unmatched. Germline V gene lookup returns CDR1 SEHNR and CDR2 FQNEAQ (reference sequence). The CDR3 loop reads CASIVSGGLNTEAFF. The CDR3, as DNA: TGTGCCAGCATAGTCTCAGGGGGTTTGAACACTGAAGCTTTCTTT.

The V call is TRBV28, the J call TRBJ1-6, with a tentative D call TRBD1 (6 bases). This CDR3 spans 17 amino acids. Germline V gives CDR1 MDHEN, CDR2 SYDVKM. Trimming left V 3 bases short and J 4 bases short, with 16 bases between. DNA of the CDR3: TGTGCCAGCAGTTTTAGGGGGGGCGCGGGTTATAATTCACCCCTCCACTTT. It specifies CASSFRGGAGYNSPLHF.

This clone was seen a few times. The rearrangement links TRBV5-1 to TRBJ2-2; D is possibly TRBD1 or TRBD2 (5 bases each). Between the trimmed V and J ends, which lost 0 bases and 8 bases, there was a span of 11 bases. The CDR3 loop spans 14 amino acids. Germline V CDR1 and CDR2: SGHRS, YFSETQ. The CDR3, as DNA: TGCGCCAGCAGCTTGGCCGAGGGGAGTGGGGAGCTGTTTTTT. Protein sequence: CASSLAEGSGELFF.

CDR3 nucleotides: TGCGCCAGCAGCCAAGATTGGTTGGGTCTTGGTAATGAAAAACTGTTTTTT. This encodes CASSQDWLGLGNEKLFF. The rearrangement joins TRBV4-3 to TRBJ1-4; no clear D. With 0 bases removed from V and 4 bases from J, the gap between germline ends came to 15 bases. Germline CDR1 is LGHNA and CDR2 is YSLEER. CDR3 length: 17 amino acids.

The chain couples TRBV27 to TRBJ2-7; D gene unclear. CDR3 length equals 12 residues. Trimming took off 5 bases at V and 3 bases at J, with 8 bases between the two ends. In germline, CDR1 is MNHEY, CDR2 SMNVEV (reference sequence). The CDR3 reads CASSPLGYEQYF. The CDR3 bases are TGTGCCAGCAGTCCGCTCGGCTACGAGCAGTACTTC.

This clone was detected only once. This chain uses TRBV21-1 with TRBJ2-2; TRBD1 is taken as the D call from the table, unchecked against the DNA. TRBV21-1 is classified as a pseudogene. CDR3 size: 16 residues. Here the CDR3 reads CASSTNRNLNTGELFF. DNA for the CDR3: TGTGCCAGCAGCACCAACAGGAACTTGAACACCGGGGAGCTGTTTTTT.

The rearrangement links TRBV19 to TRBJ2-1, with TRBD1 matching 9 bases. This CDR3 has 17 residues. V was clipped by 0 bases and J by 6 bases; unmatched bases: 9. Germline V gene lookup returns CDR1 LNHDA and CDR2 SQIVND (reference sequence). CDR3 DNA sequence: TGTGCCAGTAGTATAGATGCTCGGACAGGGGTCCTCAATGAGCAGTTCTTC. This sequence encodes CASSIDARTGVLNEQFF.

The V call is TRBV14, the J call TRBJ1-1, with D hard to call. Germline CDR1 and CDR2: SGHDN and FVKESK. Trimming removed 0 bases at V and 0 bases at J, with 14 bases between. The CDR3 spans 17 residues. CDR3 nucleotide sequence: TGTGCCAGCAGCCAAGAAGGAGGAATTAATATGAACACTGAAGCTTTCTTT. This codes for CASSQEGGINMNTEAFF. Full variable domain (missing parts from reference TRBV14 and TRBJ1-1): EAGVTQFPSHSVIEKGQTVTLRCDPISGHDNLYWYRRVMGKEIKFLLHFVKESKQDESGMPNNRFLAERTGGTYSTLKVQPAELEDSGVYFCASSQEGGINMNTEAFFGQGTRLTVV.

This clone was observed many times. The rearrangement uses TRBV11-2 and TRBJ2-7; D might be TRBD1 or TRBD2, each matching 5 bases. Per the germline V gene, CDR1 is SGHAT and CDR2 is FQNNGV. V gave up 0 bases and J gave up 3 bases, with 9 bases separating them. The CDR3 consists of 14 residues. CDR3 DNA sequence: TGTGCCAGCAGCTTAGATACAGGACTCTACGAGCAGTACTTC. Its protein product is CASSLDTGLYEQYF.

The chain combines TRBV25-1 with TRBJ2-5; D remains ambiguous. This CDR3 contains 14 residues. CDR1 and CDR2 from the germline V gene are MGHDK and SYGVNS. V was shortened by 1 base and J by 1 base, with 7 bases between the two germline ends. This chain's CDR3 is CASSELNTQETQYF. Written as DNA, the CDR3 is TGTGCCAGCAGTGAATTAAACACCCAAGAGACCCAGTACTTC.

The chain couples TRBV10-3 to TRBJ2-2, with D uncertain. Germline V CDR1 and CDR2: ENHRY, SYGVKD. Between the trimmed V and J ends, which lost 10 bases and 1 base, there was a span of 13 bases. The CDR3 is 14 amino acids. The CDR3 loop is CATAPTLNTGELFF. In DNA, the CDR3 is TGTGCCACCGCCCCAACCTTGAACACCGGGGAGCTGTTTTTT.

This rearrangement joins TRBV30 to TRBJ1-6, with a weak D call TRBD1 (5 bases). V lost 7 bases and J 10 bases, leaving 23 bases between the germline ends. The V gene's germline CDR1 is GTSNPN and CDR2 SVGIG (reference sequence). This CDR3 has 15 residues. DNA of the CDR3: TGTGCCTCCCAAGGGACCGCGGGCCTGGGATCACCCCTCCACTTT. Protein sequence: CASQGTAGLGSPLHF.

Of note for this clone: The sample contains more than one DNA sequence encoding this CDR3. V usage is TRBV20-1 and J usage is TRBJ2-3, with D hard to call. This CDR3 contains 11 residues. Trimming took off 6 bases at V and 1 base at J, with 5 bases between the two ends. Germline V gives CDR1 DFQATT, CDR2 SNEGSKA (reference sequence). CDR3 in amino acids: CSATGTDTQYF. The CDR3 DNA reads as TGCAGTGCAACGGGCACAGATACGCAGTATTTT.

DNA of the CDR3: TGTGCCTGGGTAAGGGGGGGACCTTCTAGCACAGATACGCAGTATTTT. Translated, it gives CAWVRGGPSSTDTQYF. The chain has TRBV30 and TRBJ2-3, with TRBD2 as a possible D gene (7 bases). Looked up from germline, CDR1 is GTSNPN and CDR2 is SVGIG (reference sequence). With 5 bases removed from V and 0 bases from J, the gap between germline ends came to 18 bases. The CDR3 has 16 amino acids.

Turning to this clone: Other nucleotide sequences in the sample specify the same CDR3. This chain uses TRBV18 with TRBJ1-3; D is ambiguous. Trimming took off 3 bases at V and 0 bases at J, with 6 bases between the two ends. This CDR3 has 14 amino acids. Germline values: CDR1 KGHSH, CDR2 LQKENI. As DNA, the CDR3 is TGTGCCAGCTCACCTTCCGTCTCTGGAAACACCATATATTTT. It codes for CASSPSVSGNTIYF. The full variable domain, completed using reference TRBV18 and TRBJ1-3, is NAGVMQNPRHLVRRRGQEARLRCSPMKGHSHVYWYRQLPEEGLKFMVYLQKENIIDESGMPKERFSAEFPKEGPSILRIQQVVRGDSAAYFCASSPSVSGNTIYFGEGSWLTVV.

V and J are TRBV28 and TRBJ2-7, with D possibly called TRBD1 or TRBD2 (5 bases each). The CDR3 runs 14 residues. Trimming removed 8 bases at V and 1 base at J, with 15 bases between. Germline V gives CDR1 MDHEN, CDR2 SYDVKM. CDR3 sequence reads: CASRRGSESYEQYF. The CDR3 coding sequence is TGTGCCAGCCGCCGGGGCAGTGAATCCTACGAGCAGTACTTC. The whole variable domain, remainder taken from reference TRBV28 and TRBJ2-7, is DVKVTQSSRYLVKRTGEKVFLECVQDMDHENMFWYRQDPGLGLRLIYFSYDVKMKEKGDIPEGYSVSREKKERFSLILESASTNQTSMYLCASRRGSESYEQYFGPGTRLTVT.

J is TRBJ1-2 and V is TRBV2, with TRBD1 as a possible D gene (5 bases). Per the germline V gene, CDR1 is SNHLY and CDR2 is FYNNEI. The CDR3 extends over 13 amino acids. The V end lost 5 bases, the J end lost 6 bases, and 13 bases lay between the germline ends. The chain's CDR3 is CASSKGREDGYTF. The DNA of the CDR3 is TGTGCCAGCAGTAAGGGACGGGAGGATGGCTACACCTTC.

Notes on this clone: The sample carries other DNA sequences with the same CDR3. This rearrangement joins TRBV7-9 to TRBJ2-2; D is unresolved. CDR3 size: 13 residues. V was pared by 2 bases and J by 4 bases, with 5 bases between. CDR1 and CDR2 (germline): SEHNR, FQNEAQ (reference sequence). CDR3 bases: TGTGCCAGCAGCTTATCAAGCACCGGGGAGCTGTTTTTT. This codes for CASSLSSTGELFF.

In DNA form, the CDR3 reads TGTGCCAGCAGTTCTGGGACTAGCGGGAGGGAGACCCAGTACTTC. It encodes CASSSGTSGRETQYF. The chain couples TRBV27 to TRBJ2-5; 15 positions agree with TRBD2. Germline CDR1 and CDR2: MNHEY and SMNVEV (reference sequence). The CDR3 length is 15 residues. The junction had 2 bases not matched to a gene; V was cut back by 4 bases and J by 5 bases.

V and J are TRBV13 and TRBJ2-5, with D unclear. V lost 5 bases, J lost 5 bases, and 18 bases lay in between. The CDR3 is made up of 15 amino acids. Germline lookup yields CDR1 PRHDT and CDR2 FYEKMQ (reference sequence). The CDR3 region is CASSPPGSKGETQYF. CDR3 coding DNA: TGTGCCAGCAGCCCCCCGGGCTCTAAAGGGGAGACCCAGTACTTC.

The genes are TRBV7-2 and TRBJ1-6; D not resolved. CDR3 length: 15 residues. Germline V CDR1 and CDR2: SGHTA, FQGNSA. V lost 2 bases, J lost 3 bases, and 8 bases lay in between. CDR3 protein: CASSLSGVYNSPLHF. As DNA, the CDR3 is TGTGCCAGCAGCTTATCAGGTGTCTATAATTCACCCCTCCACTTT.

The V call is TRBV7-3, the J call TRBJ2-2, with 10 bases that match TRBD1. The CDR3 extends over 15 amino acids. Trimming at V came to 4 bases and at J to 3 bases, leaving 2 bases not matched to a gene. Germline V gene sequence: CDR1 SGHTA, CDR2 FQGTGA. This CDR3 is CASSSGTGDTGELFF. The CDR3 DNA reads TGTGCCAGCAGCTCCGGGACAGGGGACACCGGGGAGCTGTTTTTT.